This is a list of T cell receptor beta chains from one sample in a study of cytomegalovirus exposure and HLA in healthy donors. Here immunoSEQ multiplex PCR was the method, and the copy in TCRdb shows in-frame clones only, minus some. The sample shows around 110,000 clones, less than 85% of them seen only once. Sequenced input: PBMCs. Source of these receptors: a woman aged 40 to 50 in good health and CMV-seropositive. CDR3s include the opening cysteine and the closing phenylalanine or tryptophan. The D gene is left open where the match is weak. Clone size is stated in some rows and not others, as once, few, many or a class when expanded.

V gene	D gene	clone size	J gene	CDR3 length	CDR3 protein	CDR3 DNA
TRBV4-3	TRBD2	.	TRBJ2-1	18	CASSHPPDGGGSYNEQFF	TGCGCCAGCAGCCATCCCCCAGATGGGGGGGGGTCCTACAATGAGCAGTTCTTC
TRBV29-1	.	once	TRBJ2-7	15	CSAGGSGGGPYEQYF	TGCAGCGCCGGTGGGAGTGGGGGGGGCCCCTACGAGCAGTACTTC
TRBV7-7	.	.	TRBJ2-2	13	CASSPRVDGELFF	TGTGCTAGCAGCCCTCGGGTCGACGGGGAGCTGTTTTTT
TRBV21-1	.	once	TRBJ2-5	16	CASSKALAGLQETQYF	TGTGCCAGCAGCAAAGCGCTAGCGGGGTTACAAGAGACCCAGTACTTC
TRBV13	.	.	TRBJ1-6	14	CASSLRQGHSPLHF	TGTGCCAGCAGCTTAAGGCAGGGTCATTCACCCCTCCACTTT
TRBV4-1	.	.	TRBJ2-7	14	CASSAMGLGYEQYF	TGCGCCAGCAGTGCCATGGGGCTCGGATACGAGCAGTACTTC
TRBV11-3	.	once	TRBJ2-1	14	CASSFGGQNNEQFF	TGTGCCAGCAGCTTCGGGGGGCAGAACAATGAGCAGTTCTTC
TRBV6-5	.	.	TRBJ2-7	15	CASSYGGSSSYEQYF	TGTGCCAGCAGTTACGGCGGGTCAAGCTCCTACGAGCAGTACTTC
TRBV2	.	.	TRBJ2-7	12	CASRDFTYEQYF	TGTGCCAGCAGGGACTTTACCTACGAGCAGTACTTC
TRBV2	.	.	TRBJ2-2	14	CASSVGPNTGELFF	TGTGCCAGCAGTGTTGGGCCCAACACCGGGGAGCTGTTTTTT
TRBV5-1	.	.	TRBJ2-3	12	CASSLDRQAQYF	TGCGCCAGCAGCTTGGATCGACAAGCGCAGTATTTT
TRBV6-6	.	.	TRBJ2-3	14	CASIPGGSTDTQYF	TGTGCCAGCATCCCGGGTGGTAGCACAGATACGCAGTATTTT
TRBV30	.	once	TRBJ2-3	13	CAWRRQGADTQYF	TGTGCCTGGAGGAGGCAGGGCGCAGATACGCAGTATTTT
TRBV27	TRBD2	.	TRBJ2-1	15	CASRLAGSTYNEQFF	TGTGCCAGCAGACTAGCGGGGAGCACCTACAATGAGCAGTTCTTC
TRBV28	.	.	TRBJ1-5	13	CASSLPIDQPQHF	TGTGCCAGCAGTTTACCCATAGATCAGCCCCAGCATTTT
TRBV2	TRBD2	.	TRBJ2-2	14	CASRGLTNTGELFF	TGTGCCAGCAGGGGACTAACGAACACCGGGGAGCTGTTTTTT
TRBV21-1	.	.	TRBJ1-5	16	CASSKEGEYSNQPQHF	TGTGCCAGCAGCAAAGAGGGGGAGTATAGCAATCAGCCCCAGCATTTT
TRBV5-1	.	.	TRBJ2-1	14	CASSLRGGQNEQFF	TGCGCCAGCAGCTTGAGGGGGGGCCAGAATGAGCAGTTCTTC
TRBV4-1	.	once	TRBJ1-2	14	CASSHGTGDYGYTF	TGCGCCAGCAGCCATGGGACTGGCGACTATGGCTACACCTTC
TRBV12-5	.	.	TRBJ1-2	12	CASGLGALGYTF	TGTGCTAGTGGTTTGGGGGCCCTGGGTTACACCTTC
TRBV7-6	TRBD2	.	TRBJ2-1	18	CASTLTGGKRSSYNEQFF	TGTGCCAGCACCCTTACCGGGGGGAAGAGGAGCTCCTACAATGAGCAGTTCTTC
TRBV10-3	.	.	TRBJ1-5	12	CAISESDQPQHF	TGTGCCATCAGTGAGTCCGATCAGCCCCAGCATTTT
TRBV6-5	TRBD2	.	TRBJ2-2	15	CASRSGGALTGELFF	TGTGCCAGCAGGAGCGGGGGGGCCCTCACCGGGGAGCTGTTTTTT
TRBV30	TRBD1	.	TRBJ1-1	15	CAWVRDRAMNTEAFF	TGTGCCTGGGTCCGGGACAGGGCCATGAACACTGAAGCTTTCTTT
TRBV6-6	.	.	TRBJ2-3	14	CASHPVYSTDTQYF	TGTGCCAGCCATCCGGTGTACAGCACAGATACGCAGTATTTT
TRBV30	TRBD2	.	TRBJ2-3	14	CAWTSGGATDTQYF	TGTGCCTGGACTAGCGGGGGGGCCACAGATACGCAGTATTTT
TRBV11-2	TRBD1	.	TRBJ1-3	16	CASSTLDRASGNTIYF	TGTGCCAGCAGCACCCTGGACAGGGCCTCTGGAAACACCATATATTTT
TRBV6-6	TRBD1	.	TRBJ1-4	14	CASSKDRGSEKLFF	TGTGCCAGCAGCAAAGACAGGGGGAGCGAAAAACTGTTTTTT
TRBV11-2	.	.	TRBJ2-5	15	CASSPTDGGLETQYF	TGTGCCAGCAGCCCGACGGACGGGGGTTTGGAGACCCAGTACTTC
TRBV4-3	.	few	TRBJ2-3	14	CASSQERLTDTQYF	TGCGCCAGCAGCCAAGAGCGACTCACAGATACGCAGTATTTT
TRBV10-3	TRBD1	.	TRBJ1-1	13	CAISGTGGTEAFF	TGTGCCATCAGTGGGACAGGGGGGACTGAAGCTTTCTTT
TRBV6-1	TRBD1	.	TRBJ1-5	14	CASSEGQGNQPQHF	TGTGCCAGCAGCGAGGGACAGGGTAATCAGCCCCAGCATTTT
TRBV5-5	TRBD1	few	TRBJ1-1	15	CASSWEGQGGTEAFF	TGTGCCAGCAGCTGGGAGGGACAGGGGGGCACTGAAGCTTTCTTT
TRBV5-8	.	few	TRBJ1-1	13	CASSFSGETEAFF	TGTGCCAGCAGCTTTTCAGGGGAAACTGAAGCTTTCTTT
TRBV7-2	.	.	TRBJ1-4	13	CASSLELNEKLFF	TGTGCCAGCAGCTTAGAACTCAATGAAAAACTGTTTTTT
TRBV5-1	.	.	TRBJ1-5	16	CASSRGDGGSNQPQHF	TGCGCCAGCAGTCGGGGGGATGGGGGGAGCAATCAGCCCCAGCATTTT
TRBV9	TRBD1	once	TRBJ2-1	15	CASATGGSSYNEQFF	TGTGCCAGCGCAACAGGGGGCAGCTCCTACAATGAGCAGTTCTTC
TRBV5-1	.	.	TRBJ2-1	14	CASSLLQSYNEQFF	TGCGCCAGCAGCTTATTACAGTCCTACAATGAGCAGTTCTTC